A single sample is the source of the 7 T cell receptor beta chains below, sequenced in a study of blood T cell repertoires in COVID-19. Repertoires were generated with immunoSEQ multiplex PCR, while TCRdb's copy carries only in-frame clones and drops some. The sample holds roughly 140,000 clones, approximately 85% seen once. What was sequenced was peripheral blood. The receptors derive from a woman in her sixties with COVID-19, enrolled during active disease.

This clone was counted a single time. V usage is TRBV5-1 and J usage is TRBJ1-2; tentatively, D is TRBD1 (5 bases). Germline V gene lookup returns CDR1 SGHRS and CDR2 YFSETQ. Trimming stripped 0 bases from V and 6 bases from J, with 6 bases between. This CDR3 region has 12 residues. Here the CDR3 DNA reads TGCGCCAGCAGCTTGGGACAGAATGGCTACACCTTC. This encodes CASSLGQNGYTF.

The CDR3 region is CAWGSGTSGGGTDTQYF. The DNA of the CDR3 is TGTGCCTGGGGATCCGGGACTAGCGGGGGCGGCACAGATACGCAGTATTTT. The chain combines TRBV30 with TRBJ2-3, with 14 bases that match TRBD2. The CDR3 length is 17 residues. Germline-derived CDR1 and CDR2 are GTSNPN and SVGIG (reference sequence). J was trimmed by 1 base and V by 5 bases; bases with no gene match: 8.

Remarks on this clone: The identical CDR3 is also encoded by other nucleotide sequences in the sample. The V call is TRBV18, the J call TRBJ1-3; TRBD1 is a possible D gene (5 bases). CDR3 size: 14 residues. Trimming stripped 6 bases from V and 0 bases from J, with 9 bases between. CDR1 is KGHSH, CDR2 LQKENI, per germline. The CDR3 sequence: CASSRDSSGNTIYF. The CDR3 DNA reads TGTGCCAGCTCCCGCGACAGCTCTGGAAACACCATATATTTT.

The chain joins TRBV5-6 to TRBJ2-7, with D perhaps TRBD2 (7 bases). Germline-derived CDR1 and CDR2 are SGHDT and YYEEEE. The CDR3 consists of 14 residues. V was pared by 1 base and J by 2 bases, with 10 bases between. CDR3 region: CASSLRGAAYEQYF. DNA of the CDR3: TGTGCCAGCAGCTTGCGGGGGGCCGCCTACGAGCAGTACTTC.

The rearrangement joins TRBV30 to TRBJ2-2, with D possibly matching TRBD2 (6 bases). Germline V gives CDR1 GTSNPN, CDR2 SVGIG (reference sequence). V gave up 4 bases and J gave up 4 bases, with 13 bases separating them. The CDR3 length is 14 residues. This CDR3 is CAWIGTALTGELFF. In DNA, the CDR3 is TGTGCCTGGATCGGGACTGCCCTCACCGGGGAGCTGTTTTTT.

J is TRBJ1-1 and V is TRBV5-1; tentative D call: TRBD1 (5 bases). The germline V gene has CDR1 SGHRS and CDR2 YFSETQ. Trimming stripped 3 bases from V and 3 bases from J, with 12 bases between. There are 14 residues in the CDR3. The DNA for the CDR3 is TGCGCCAGCAGCTGGGGGGGATCTTACACTGAAGCTTTCTTT. Translated: CASSWGGSYTEAFF.

This chain links TRBV11-2 with TRBJ2-1; 10 nucleotides agree with TRBD2. Trimming cost V 5 bases and J 5 bases; bases outside gene matches: 6. This CDR3 region has 15 residues. Germline V gene sequence: CDR1 SGHAT, CDR2 FQNNGV. CDR3 DNA sequence: TGTGCCAGCAGCCCGGGACTAGCGAGTAACAATGAGCAGTTCTTC. Encoded protein: CASSPGLASNNEQFF.